What follows are 17 T cell receptor beta chains derived from one specimen sequenced in a study of T-cell reconstitution after alpha-beta-depleted transplantation in children. Molecular barcoding with unique molecular identifiers was used for the TCRbeta library. TCRdb passed the PCR reads through MiXCR, listing each CDR3 protein once. The data hold approximately 520,000 distinct CDR3 sequences, with approximately 10% observed a single time. The starting material was PBMCs, mostly from graft donor cells, obtained 180 days after TCRalphabeta/CD19-depleted stem cell transplant. These receptors came from a female patient aged 2 to 10 who had a stem cell transplant for aplastic anemia, so the T cells may come from the graft donor.

This clonotype was seen more than once but under ten times. The V and J genes are TRBV4-2 and TRBJ2-5; 12 nucleotides agree with TRBD2. Germline V gives CDR1 LGHNA, CDR2 YNFKEQ. J was trimmed by 4 bases and V by 0 bases; bases with no gene match: 12. The CDR3 consists of 19 residues. The CDR3 reads CASSQEVLAGGQDRETQYF. For the CDR3, the DNA is TGTGCCAGCAGCCAAGAAGTTCTAGCGGGAGGGCAGGATCGAGAGACCCAGTACTTC.

At least ten counts were recorded for this clonotype. J is TRBJ2-7 and V is TRBV12-3 or TRBV12-4; 8 bases line up with TRBD2. The CDR3 spans 15 residues. J was trimmed by 0 bases and V by 5 bases; bases with no gene match: 6. The CDR3 sequence is CASSTVAGPSYEQYF. The CDR3 DNA reads as TGTGCCAGCAGTACCGTAGCGGGACCCTCCTACGAGCAGTACTTC.

The chain is built from TRBV25-1 and TRBJ2-5; D gene unclear. Trimming left V 2 bases short and J 1 base short, with 17 bases between. Germline V CDR1 and CDR2: MGHDK, SYGVNS. The CDR3 contains 17 residues. The DNA for the CDR3 is TGTGCCAGCAGTGAAGGAGTAGGGCAGGCCGCCCAAGAGACCCAGTACTTC. Translation gives CASSEGVGQAAQETQYF.

CDR3 protein: CSARGAPDWRDMNYEQYF. The CDR3 coding sequence is TGCAGTGCTAGAGGAGCCCCAGACTGGCGGGACATGAACTACGAGCAGTACTTC. The chain uses TRBV20-1 and TRBJ2-7; D assignment may be TRBD1 or TRBD2 (6 bases each). V shed 1 base and J shed 3 bases, with 25 bases lying between them. The CDR3 contains 18 residues. Germline CDR1 and CDR2: DFQATT and SNEGSKA (reference sequence).

This clonotype was observed a few times. The chain combines TRBV20-1 with TRBJ2-1; the match to TRBD2 covers 16 bases. The CDR3 runs to 17 residues. Germline CDR1 is DFQATT and CDR2 is SNEGSKA (reference sequence). Unmatched junction bases numbered 10, after V lost 3 bases and J lost 8 bases. The DNA for the CDR3 is TGCAGTGCTAGTGCCCCGGGGACTAGCGGGAGGGCCGATGAGCAGTTCTTC. It codes for CSASAPGTSGRADEQFF.

The chain has TRBV29-1 and TRBJ1-2; D is unresolved. The CDR3 extends over 16 amino acids. V was clipped by 0 bases and J by 2 bases, with 16 bases between them. The V gene's germline CDR1 is SQVTM and CDR2 ANQGSEA. The CDR3 reads CSVEDLLVKGNYGYTF. As DNA, the CDR3 is TGCAGCGTTGAAGATCTTTTAGTTAAGGGAAACTATGGCTACACCTTC.

This clonotype showed up just a few times. V usage is TRBV6-5 and J usage is TRBJ1-1, with TRBD1 as a possible D gene (6 bases). Germline assignment: CDR1 MNHEY and CDR2 SVGAGI. The CDR3 extends over 16 amino acids. The V end lost 2 bases, the J end lost 1 base, and 14 bases lay between the germline ends. This chain's CDR3 is CASSYPGQGKNTEAFF. In DNA, the CDR3 is TGTGCCAGCAGTTACCCGGGACAAGGGAAGAACACTGAAGCTTTCTTT.

This clonotype was detected only a few times. This chain joins TRBV29-1 and TRBJ2-6, with D perhaps matching TRBD2 (7 bases). The V end lost 4 bases, the J end lost 0 bases, and 16 bases lay between the germline ends. The CDR3 is 17 residues long. Germline CDR1 SQVTM, CDR2 ANQGSEA. CDR3 nucleotides: TGCAGCGTTGGCGGCGGGGGCCCTTACTCTGGGGCCAACGTCCTGACTTTC. Translated: CSVGGGGPYSGANVLTF.

This clonotype was seen more than once but under ten times. This chain connects TRBV5-1 to TRBJ2-1, with 11 nucleotides matching TRBD2. The CDR3 contains 20 residues. Germline trimming cut 5 bases from V and 0 bases from J; bases unmatched to any gene: 16. The germline V gene has CDR1 SGHRS and CDR2 YFSETQ. CDR3 protein: CASSSTLLAGVLSSYNEQFF. The CDR3 DNA reads as TGCGCCAGCAGTTCGACTCTACTAGCGGGAGTACTCAGCTCCTACAATGAGCAGTTCTTC.

This clonotype was seen many times. The V gene is TRBV12-3 or TRBV12-4, the J gene TRBJ1-1; 10 bases fit TRBD1. There are 13 residues in the CDR3. The V gene end was trimmed by 5 bases and the J gene end by 6 bases; junction bases not matched to a gene: 3. The DNA for the CDR3 is TGTGCCAGCAGTCGACAGGGGGCCTCTGAAGCTTTCTTT. This codes for CASSRQGASEAFF.

This clonotype occurred a few times. This chain joins TRBV7-2 and TRBJ2-7; D is perhaps TRBD2 (6 bases). CDR3 length: 16 residues. Germline CDR1 and CDR2: SGHTA and FQGNSA. Trimming shortened V by 5 bases and J by 3 bases, and 20 bases separated the two germline ends. CDR3 region: CASSLVPPGSLYEQYF. Here the CDR3 DNA reads TGTGCCAGCAGCCTCGTCCCACCCGGGAGCCTCTACGAGCAGTACTTC.

The rearrangement uses TRBV11-2 and TRBJ2-3, with D unclear. Germline assignment: CDR1 SGHAT and CDR2 FQNNGV. V lost 4 bases, J lost 4 bases, and 9 bases lay in between. The CDR3 spans 13 residues. The CDR3: CASSSSRSDTQYF. CDR3 in DNA: TGTGCCAGCAGCTCCTCGCGGTCAGATACGCAGTATTTT.

This clonotype showed up just a few times. V usage is TRBV20-1 and J usage is TRBJ1-5; D ambiguous. The CDR3 runs to 13 residues. V shed 6 bases and J shed 0 bases, with 9 bases lying between them. Germline CDR1 and CDR2: DFQATT and SNEGSKA (reference sequence). The CDR3 nucleotides are TGCAGTGCCCGGATAGATAGCAATCAGCCCCAGCATTTT. It translates to CSARIDSNQPQHF.

The V call is TRBV5-1, the J call TRBJ2-5, with TRBD1 matching 8 bases. V shed 0 bases and J 4 bases; nucleotides not matched to a gene: 5. This CDR3 region has 15 residues. Germline CDR1 is SGHRS and CDR2 is YFSETQ. The CDR3 sequence: CASSLVLRGPETQYF. CDR3 DNA sequence: TGCGCCAGCAGCTTGGTTCTCAGGGGGCCAGAGACCCAGTACTTC.

This clonotype came up many times. The CDR3 spells CSAARRLGQETQYF. The CDR3 bases are TGCAGTGCTGCCCGGCGGCTAGGTCAAGAGACCCAGTACTTC. The chain employs TRBV20-1 and TRBJ2-5, with D uncertain. This CDR3 is 14 amino acids long. Per the germline V gene, CDR1 is DFQATT and CDR2 is SNEGSKA (reference sequence). V lost 5 bases, J lost 2 bases, and 15 bases lay in between.

This clonotype was counted many times. The rearrangement links TRBV20-1 to TRBJ2-3; no reliable D call. CDR3 length: 12 residues. Per germline, CDR1 DFQATT and CDR2 SNEGSKA (reference sequence). Trimming pared 6 bases from V and 6 bases from J, leaving 13 bases between. CDR3: CSAAERSDTQYF. The CDR3 bases are TGCAGTGCCGCGGAGAGGAGTGATACGCAGTATTTT.

This clonotype appeared many times. The V and J genes are TRBV28 and TRBJ2-2; 9 bases match TRBD2. CDR3 length: 17 residues. CDR1 and CDR2 (germline): MDHEN, SYDVKM. The J segment lost 5 bases and the V segment lost 3 bases, leaving 10 bases of the junction unmatched. CDR3 in amino acids: CASSFRTSARRTGELFF. For the CDR3, the DNA is TGTGCCAGCAGTTTTCGGACTAGCGCTCGTAGGACCGGGGAGCTGTTTTTT.